This TCR beta chain comes out of a study of blood T cell repertoires in COVID-19. The CDR3 covers 15 residues. The V gene's germline CDR1 is MNHEY and CDR2 SVGAGI. The protocol was immunoSEQ multiplex PCR, while the TCRdb copy is restricted to in-frame clones and leaves out a portion. The sample yields about 250,000 clones, 86% seen once. For this clone: At one end the junction does not follow the germline gene, possibly because of a read error.

Material for sequencing was peripheral blood. This receptor was identified in a woman in her sixties who had recovered from COVID-19. This sequence joins TRBV6-5 and TRBJ2-5; D might be TRBD1 (5 bases). The chain's CDR3 is CASSRQLPNQGTQYF. For the CDR3, the DNA is TGTGCCAGCAGCAGACAGCTACCCAACCAAGGGACCCAGTACTTC.